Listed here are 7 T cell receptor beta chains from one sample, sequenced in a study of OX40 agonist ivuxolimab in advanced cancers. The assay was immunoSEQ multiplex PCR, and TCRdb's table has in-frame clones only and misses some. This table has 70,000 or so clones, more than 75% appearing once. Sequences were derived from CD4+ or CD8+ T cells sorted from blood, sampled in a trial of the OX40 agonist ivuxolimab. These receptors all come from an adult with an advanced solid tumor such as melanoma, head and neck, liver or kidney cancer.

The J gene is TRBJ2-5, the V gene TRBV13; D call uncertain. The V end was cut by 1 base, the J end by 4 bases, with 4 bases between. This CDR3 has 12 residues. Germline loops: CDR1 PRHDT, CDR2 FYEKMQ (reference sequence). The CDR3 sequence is CASSLVGETQYF. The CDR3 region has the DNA TGTGCCAGCAGCTTAGTTGGAGAGACCCAGTACTTC.

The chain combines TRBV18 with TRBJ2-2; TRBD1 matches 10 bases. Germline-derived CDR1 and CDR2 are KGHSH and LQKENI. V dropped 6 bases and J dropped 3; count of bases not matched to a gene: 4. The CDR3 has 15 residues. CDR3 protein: CASSRTGGDTGELFF. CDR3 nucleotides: TGTGCCAGCTCTCGGACAGGGGGAGACACCGGGGAGCTGTTTTTT.

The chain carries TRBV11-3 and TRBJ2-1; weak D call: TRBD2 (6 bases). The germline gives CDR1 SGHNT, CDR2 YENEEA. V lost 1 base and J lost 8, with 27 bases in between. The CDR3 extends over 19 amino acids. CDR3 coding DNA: TGTGCCAGCAGCTTAGGTAACGGGAGATATTGGTACAGCCAAGATGAGCAGTTCTTC. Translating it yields CASSLGNGRYWYSQDEQFF.

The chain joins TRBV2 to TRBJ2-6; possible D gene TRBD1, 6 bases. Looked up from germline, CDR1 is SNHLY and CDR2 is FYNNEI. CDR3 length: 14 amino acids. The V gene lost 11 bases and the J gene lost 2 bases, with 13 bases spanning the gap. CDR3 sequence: CAGLTGPGANVLTF. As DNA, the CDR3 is TGTGCCGGGCTGACAGGTCCTGGGGCCAACGTCCTGACTTTC.

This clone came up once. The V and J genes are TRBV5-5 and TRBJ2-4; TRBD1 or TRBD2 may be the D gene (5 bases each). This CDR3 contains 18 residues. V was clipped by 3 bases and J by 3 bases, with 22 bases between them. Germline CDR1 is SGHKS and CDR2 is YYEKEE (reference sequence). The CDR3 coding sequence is TGTGCCAGCAGCTCCAGAACTGGGTGGGACCCACTCAAAAACATTCAGTACTTC. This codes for CASSSRTGWDPLKNIQYF.

The CDR3 DNA is TGTGCCAGCAGTTACCGTGCCGGCACAGATACGCAGTATTTT. Amino acid sequence: CASSYRAGTDTQYF. This chain joins TRBV6-6 and TRBJ2-3; D uncertain. The germline V and J ends were trimmed by 2 bases and 1 base, with 7 bases remaining between them. CDR3 size: 14 residues. CDR1 is MNHNY, CDR2 SVGAGI, per germline (reference sequence).

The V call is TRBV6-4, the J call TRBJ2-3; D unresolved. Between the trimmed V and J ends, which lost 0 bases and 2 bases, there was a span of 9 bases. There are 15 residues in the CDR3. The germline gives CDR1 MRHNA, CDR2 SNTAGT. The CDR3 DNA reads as TGTGCCAGCAGTGACTCGAAGGCAGCCACAGATACGCAGTATTTT. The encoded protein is CASSDSKAATDTQYF.